This passage covers 31 T cell receptor beta chains from one sample sequenced in a study of spatial heterogeneity in lung cancer. Time point noted: sample taken at primary tumor resection. No cell sorting; template was whole RNA from tumor, lung tissue or PBMC. TCRdb fed the 5' RACE reads into MiXCR, producing one record per CDR3 protein. The sample includes about 82,000 distinct CDR3 sequences, roughly 12% of them seen just once. This material consisted of PBMCs, taken at surgery. All receptors derive from a male donor with early-stage non-small cell lung cancer.

This clonotype was found a few times. This chain connects TRBV7-6 to TRBJ2-2; D call uncertain. The CDR3 contains 14 residues. Germline loops: CDR1 SGHVS, CDR2 FNYEAQ. Trimming removed 5 bases from V and 5 bases from J, with 12 bases in between. The CDR3 loop reads CASSIIGPTGELFF. The CDR3 region has the DNA TGTGCCAGCAGCATAATAGGCCCTACCGGGGAGCTGTTTTTT.

The rearrangement joins TRBV19 to TRBJ1-1, with 11 bases that match TRBD1. Germline V CDR1 and CDR2: LNHDA, SQIVND (reference sequence). The V and J ends lost 8 bases and 5 bases, in that order; junction bases with no gene match: 4. This CDR3 has 13 residues. The CDR3: CASGQGAKTEAFF. CDR3 bases: TGTGCCAGTGGACAGGGGGCCAAGACTGAAGCTTTCTTT.

The rearrangement joins TRBV7-8 to TRBJ1-2; maybe TRBD1 (6 bases). V was shortened by 0 bases and J by 4 bases, with 12 bases between the two germline ends. The CDR3 contains 15 residues. CDR1 is SGHVS and CDR2 is FQNEAQ in the germline V gene. This CDR3 reads CASSLAVDRTYGYTF. CDR3 coding DNA: TGTGCCAGCAGCTTAGCCGTAGACAGGACCTATGGCTACACCTTC.

This clonotype turned up a few times. This chain joins TRBV5-4 and TRBJ2-7; 8 bases are shared with TRBD2. CDR1 and CDR2 (germline): SGHNT, YYREEE (reference sequence). This CDR3 has 15 amino acids. V lost 0 bases and J lost 1; bases outside the gene matches: 3. In nucleotides, the CDR3 is TGTGCCAGCAGCTTGGCGGGAGGGCCATCCTACGAGCAGTACTTC. This translates into CASSLAGGPSYEQYF.

This clonotype was seen a handful of times. This rearrangement joins TRBV5-1 to TRBJ2-1, with D possibly being TRBD2 (5 bases). V was cut by 6 bases and J by 4 bases, with 11 bases left in between. This CDR3 has 13 residues. Germline V gives CDR1 SGHRS, CDR2 YFSETQ. CDR3 in amino acids: CASNPTGYNEQFF. The CDR3 coding sequence is TGCGCCAGCAACCCAACGGGGTACAATGAGCAGTTCTTC.

This clonotype was observed many times. The genes are TRBV29-1 and TRBJ1-2; D perhaps matches TRBD1 (6 bases). This CDR3 spans 13 amino acids. CDR1 and CDR2 from the germline V gene are SQVTM and ANQGSEA. V was pared by 4 bases and J by 3 bases, with 12 bases between. The CDR3 sequence: CSVARQDHYGYTF. In DNA, the CDR3 is TGCAGCGTTGCCCGACAGGATCACTATGGCTACACCTTC.

This clonotype has a handful of counts. V and J are TRBV11-2 and TRBJ2-2; TRBD2 aligns across 12 bases. From germline, CDR1 is SGHAT and CDR2 FQNNGV. The CDR3 consists of 18 residues. Losses at the gene ends were 1 base for V and 4 bases for J; bases not matched to a gene: 7. CDR3 sequence reads: CASSLGRLAGGPTGELFF. In DNA form, the CDR3 reads TGTGCCAGCAGCTTAGGTCGCCTAGCGGGAGGGCCCACCGGGGAGCTGTTTTTT.

This chain uses TRBV9 with TRBJ2-5; no definite D call. The CDR3 length is 13 residues. Trimming stripped 0 bases from V and 5 bases from J, with 8 bases between. Looked up from germline, CDR1 is SGDLS and CDR2 is YYNGEE. The CDR3 here is CASSVDSRETQYF. DNA for the CDR3: TGTGCCAGCAGCGTAGACTCTCGGGAGACCCAGTACTTC.

This clonotype turned up a few times. The rearrangement joins TRBV7-8 to TRBJ1-4; 7 bases fit TRBD1. The V and J ends lost 5 bases and 4 bases, in that order; junction bases with no gene match: 13. Germline CDR1 is SGHVS and CDR2 is FQNEAQ. The CDR3 length is 17 residues. In DNA form, the CDR3 reads TGTGCCAGCAGCCCAGAAGCCGACGGGACAGTTAATGAAAAACTGTTTTTT. Translating gives CASSPEADGTVNEKLFF.

The chain combines TRBV13 with TRBJ2-1; 8 bases align to TRBD1. Germline V gene lookup returns CDR1 PRHDT and CDR2 FYEKMQ (reference sequence). The CDR3 totals 15 residues. Trimming cost V 5 bases and J 6 bases; bases outside gene matches: 9. The CDR3 DNA reads as TGTGCCAGCAGCGCTCAGACAGGGGTACTCAATGAGCAGTTCTTC. This codes for CASSAQTGVLNEQFF.

The sample holds a few counts of this clonotype. The V and J genes are TRBV2 and TRBJ2-3; D is unresolved. Germline V gene data show CDR1 as SNHLY and CDR2 as FYNNEI. V was cut by 2 bases and J by 1 base, with 13 bases left in between. This CDR3 is 16 amino acids long. The CDR3 DNA is TGTGCCAGCAGTGAAATGGGTGGGTTAGGCACAGATACGCAGTATTTT. Translating gives CASSEMGGLGTDTQYF.

This clonotype has a handful of counts. This chain joins TRBV2 and TRBJ2-3; D might be TRBD2 (5 bases). V lost 3 bases and J lost 6, with 7 bases in between. Germline lookup yields CDR1 SNHLY and CDR2 FYNNEI. The CDR3 runs 12 residues. CDR3 protein: CASSDRGDTQYF. CDR3 sequence (DNA): TGTGCCAGCAGTGACAGAGGGGATACGCAGTATTTT.

V gene TRBV11-2 combines with J gene TRBJ2-7; D is possibly TRBD1 (5 bases). Trimming removed 4 bases at V and 0 bases at J, with 13 bases between. In germline, CDR1 is SGHAT, CDR2 FQNNGV. The CDR3 is 15 residues long. The CDR3 loop is CASSSEQVSSYEQYF. The CDR3 DNA reads TGTGCCAGCAGCTCCGAACAGGTTAGCTCCTACGAGCAGTACTTC.

The V gene is TRBV20-1, the J gene TRBJ2-1, with 10 nucleotides matching TRBD2. CDR1 is DFQATT, CDR2 SNEGSKA, per germline (reference sequence). The CDR3 has 17 residues. J was trimmed by 6 bases and V by 0 bases; bases with no gene match: 11. CDR3 in DNA: TGCAGTGCTAGAGATCAGTTGGGGACTAGCGCTCTCAATGAGCAGTTCTTC. Its protein product is CSARDQLGTSALNEQFF.

The sample holds many counts of this clonotype. J is TRBJ1-2 and V is TRBV29-1; unclear D gene. Germline V CDR1 and CDR2: SQVTM, ANQGSEA. The length of the CDR3 is 13 residues. V was clipped by 0 bases and J by 3 bases, with 8 bases between them. DNA of the CDR3: TGCAGCGTTGAAGATAGGGTGTACTATGGCTACACCTTC. Amino acids: CSVEDRVYYGYTF.

This clonotype has just a few counts. This rearrangement joins TRBV7-3 to TRBJ2-3; D is possibly TRBD2 (5 bases). The V end was cut by 1 base, the J end by 3 bases, with 14 bases between. The CDR3 runs to 16 residues. Germline V gives CDR1 SGHTA, CDR2 FQGTGA. DNA of the CDR3: TGTGCCAGCAGCTTAAGGAGAGGCGGAGGAACAGATACGCAGTATTTT. It encodes CASSLRRGGGTDTQYF.

Many counts were recorded for this clonotype. The chain couples TRBV10-2 to TRBJ2-5; 7 bases are a match to TRBD2. V trimming: 2 bases; J trimming: 0 bases; junction bases outside the gene matches: 0. CDR1 and CDR2 (germline): WSHSY, SAAADI. This CDR3 has 14 residues. In DNA form, the CDR3 reads TGCGCCAGCAGTGAGCGGGAGGACCAAGAGACCCAGTACTTC. It is translated as CASSEREDQETQYF.

This clonotype was seen more than once but under ten times. V gene TRBV4-1 combines with J gene TRBJ2-1, with TRBD1 as a possible D gene (6 bases). The V end lost 0 bases, the J end lost 0 bases, and 12 bases lay between the germline ends. Germline loops: CDR1 MGHRA, CDR2 YSYEKL. CDR3 length: 17 amino acids. CDR3 nucleotide sequence: TGCGCCAGCAGCCAAGATTTAGGACAGAGCTCCTACAATGAGCAGTTCTTC. It translates to CASSQDLGQSSYNEQFF.

This clonotype has only a few counts. This CDR3 reads CASSSGTGRGDTQYF. The CDR3 DNA follows: TGTGCCAGCAGCTCCGGGACGGGACGAGGGGATACGCAGTATTTT. This chain uses TRBV7-9 with TRBJ2-3; D assignment may be TRBD1 or TRBD2 (5 bases each). V lost 4 bases, J lost 6 bases, and 17 bases lay in between. Germline V CDR1 and CDR2: SEHNR, FQNEAQ (reference sequence). The CDR3 runs to 15 residues.

This clonotype was observed a few times. Germline is not matched at one junction end, which may reflect a read error. The rearrangement joins TRBV11-2 to TRBJ2-6; 7 bases map to TRBD1. Looked up from germline, CDR1 is SGHAT and CDR2 is FQNNGV. This CDR3 has 18 amino acids. The CDR3 loop reads CPSSPETGPISGANVLTF. The CDR3 DNA sequence: TGTCCCAGCAGCCCTGAGACAGGGCCAATCTCTGGGGCCAACGTCCTGACTTTC.

CDR3 sequence reads: CAFNPGIRNGYTF. As DNA, the CDR3 is TGTGCCTTTAACCCCGGGATAAGGAATGGCTACACCTTC. The chain links TRBV30 to TRBJ1-2; no clear D. Germline-derived CDR1 and CDR2 are GTSNPN and SVGIG (reference sequence). This CDR3 spans 13 amino acids. V was pared by 7 bases and J by 6 bases, with 18 bases between. Based on the CDR3 plus reference TRBV30 and TRBJ1-2, the full variable domain is SQTIHQWPATLVQPVGSPLSLECTVEGTSNPNLYWYRQAAGRGLQLLFYSVGIGQISSEVPQNLSASRPQDRQFILSSKKLLLSDSGFYLCAFNPGIRNGYTFGSGTRLTVV.

This clonotype was observed at least ten times. This sequence joins TRBV6-2 or TRBV6-3 and TRBJ2-5, with D unclear. The germline V and J ends were trimmed by 2 bases and 6 bases, with 4 bases remaining between them. CDR1 is MNHEY and CDR2 is SVGEGT in the germline V gene. This CDR3 region has 11 residues. CDR3 residues: CASSYGQTQYF. Here the CDR3 DNA reads TGTGCCAGCAGTTACGGGCAGACCCAGTACTTC.

The sample holds many counts of this clonotype. The chain is built from TRBV25-1 and TRBJ2-1; 14 nucleotides agree with TRBD2. Germline lookup yields CDR1 MGHDK and CDR2 SYGVNS. This CDR3 region has 18 residues. V dropped 1 base and J dropped 9; count of bases not matched to a gene: 11. The CDR3: CASSEFRTSGRLVGEQFF. The DNA for the CDR3 is TGTGCCAGCAGTGAATTCAGGACTAGCGGGAGGCTCGTAGGTGAGCAGTTCTTC.

This clonotype was seen only a few times. The chain is built from TRBV7-9 and TRBJ2-5; D unresolved. The germline V gene encodes CDR1 SEHNR and CDR2 FQNEAQ (reference sequence). This CDR3 contains 13 residues. Trimming took 7 bases from V and 4 from J, leaving 13 bases between them. The CDR3 DNA follows: TGTGCCAGCAACCTTGGTCCCGGAGAGACCCAGTACTTC. Amino acids: CASNLGPGETQYF. Combining the CDR3 with reference TRBV7-9 and TRBJ2-5 gives the whole variable domain DTGVSQNPRHKITKRGQNVTFRCDPISEHNRLYWYRQTLGQGPEFLTYFQNEAQLEKSRLLSDRFSAERPKGSFSTLEIQRTEQGDSAMYLCASNLGPGETQYFGPGTRLLVL.

A few counts support this clonotype. The rearrangement links TRBV6-4 to TRBJ2-1, with 9 bases lining up with TRBD2. V shed 6 bases and J 5 bases; nucleotides not matched to a gene: 8. Germline V gene data show CDR1 as MRHNA and CDR2 as SNTAGT. The CDR3 runs 15 residues. The CDR3 DNA follows: TGTGCCAGCAGAGCCGGGACTAGCATCAACAATGAGCAGTTCTTC. It is translated as CASRAGTSINNEQFF.

The rearrangement links TRBV7-9 to TRBJ2-1, with D unclear. The V gene lost 2 bases and the J gene lost 1 base, with 6 bases spanning the gap. The CDR3 totals 14 residues. Per the germline V gene, CDR1 is SEHNR and CDR2 is FQNEAQ (reference sequence). The DNA for the CDR3 is TGTGCCAGCAGCTTATCACTTTCCTACAATGAGCAGTTCTTC. Amino acids: CASSLSLSYNEQFF.

This clonotype was picked up many times. The gene calls are TRBV29-1 and TRBJ1-1; no definite D call. Trimming removed 4 bases at V and 1 base at J, with 7 bases between. The CDR3 extends over 12 amino acids. Looked up from germline, CDR1 is SQVTM and CDR2 is ANQGSEA. This CDR3 reads CSVVQPNTEAFF. Here the CDR3 DNA reads TGCAGCGTTGTCCAGCCGAACACTGAAGCTTTCTTT.

This clonotype was seen ten or more times. The CDR3 DNA sequence: TGTGCCAGCAGCTTACGACGGACTCGACAAAAACTGTTTTTT. As protein: CASSLRRTRQKLFF. This chain links TRBV11-2 with TRBJ1-4, with D hard to call. V was trimmed by 2 bases and J by 9 bases, leaving 13 bases between them. Germline values: CDR1 SGHAT, CDR2 FQNNGV. The CDR3 spans 14 residues.

This clonotype was seen more than once but under ten times. The V and J genes are TRBV2 and TRBJ2-2, with unresolved D. The V gene's germline CDR1 is SNHLY and CDR2 FYNNEI. V dropped 8 bases and J dropped 1 base, with 8 bases sitting between them. The CDR3 sequence is 13 residues long. In DNA, the CDR3 is TGTGCCAGCGAGGCAGAGAACACCGGGGAGCTGTTTTTT. Translated, it gives CASEAENTGELFF.

This clonotype was counted ten times or more. The chain joins TRBV7-2 to TRBJ1-5, with no clear D. The germline V gene has CDR1 SGHTA and CDR2 FQGNSA. The CDR3 runs to 13 residues. Trimming shortened V by 0 bases and J by 5 bases, and 5 bases separated the two germline ends. CDR3 DNA: TGTGCCAGCAGCTTAGCCGGATATCAGCCCCAGCATTTT. Protein sequence: CASSLAGYQPQHF. The full variable domain, completed using reference TRBV7-2 and TRBJ1-5, is GAGVSQSPSNKVTEKGKDVELRCDPISGHTALYWYRQSLGQGLEFLIYFQGNSAPDKSGLPSDRFSAERTGGSVSTLTIQRTQQEDSAVYLCASSLAGYQPQHFGDGTRLSIL.

This clonotype was found many times. V gene TRBV20-1 combines with J gene TRBJ1-2, with TRBD1 identical over 7 bases. Trimming took 5 bases from V and 2 from J; bases not matched to a gene: 11. Germline V gene lookup returns CDR1 DFQATT and CDR2 SNEGSKA (reference sequence). This CDR3 is built from 15 residues. This CDR3 is CSAPGTGAANYGYTF. CDR3 nucleotides: TGCAGTGCTCCCGGAACAGGGGCCGCGAACTATGGCTACACCTTC.